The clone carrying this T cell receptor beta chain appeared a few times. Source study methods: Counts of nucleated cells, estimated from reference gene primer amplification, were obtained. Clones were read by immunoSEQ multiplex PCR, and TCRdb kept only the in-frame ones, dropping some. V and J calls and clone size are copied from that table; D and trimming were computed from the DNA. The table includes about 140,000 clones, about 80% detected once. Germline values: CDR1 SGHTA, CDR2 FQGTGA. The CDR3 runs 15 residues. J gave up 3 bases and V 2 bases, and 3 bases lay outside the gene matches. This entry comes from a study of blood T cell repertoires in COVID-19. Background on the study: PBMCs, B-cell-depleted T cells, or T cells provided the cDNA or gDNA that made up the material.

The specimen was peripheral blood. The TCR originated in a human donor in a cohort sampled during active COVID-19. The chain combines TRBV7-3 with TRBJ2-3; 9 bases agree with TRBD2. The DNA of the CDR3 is TGTGCCAGCAGCTTAGGCCTAGCGGGGACAGATACGCAGTATTTT. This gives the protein CASSLGLAGTDTQYF.